This record covers a single T cell receptor beta chain. Antigen unknown. These data are taken from a study of cytomegalovirus exposure and HLA in healthy donors. The wider study: In an earlier analysis, some 110 million unique TCR beta sequences were found from some 180 million T cells.

A multiplex PCR was run with 60 Vbeta primers and 13 Jbeta primers. Clones were read by immunoSEQ multiplex PCR, and TCRdb kept only the in-frame ones, dropping some. Across over 120,000 clones, the top ten clones capture 0.85% to 1% of the sample. Trimming removed 2 bases from V and 3 bases from J, with 7 bases in between. This CDR3 contains 13 residues. The germline V gene has CDR1 MDHEN and CDR2 SYDVKM. Findings and limits, study-wide: Per published accounts, TCR beta sequences correctly predicted the HLA-A and HLA-B alleles of most subjects.

The specimen sequenced was PBMCs. This sequence originates from a male donor in good health and CMV-seronegative. This rearrangement joins TRBV28 to TRBJ1-1, with D uncertain. The CDR3 loop is CASSLSTYTEAFF. In DNA form, the CDR3 reads TGTGCCAGCAGTTTAAGTACATACACTGAAGCTTTCTTT. The variable domain in full, completed from reference TRBV28 and TRBJ1-1, reads DVKVTQSSRYLVKRTGEKVFLECVQDMDHENMFWYRQDPGLGLRLIYFSYDVKMKEKGDIPEGYSVSREKKERFSLILESASTNQTSMYLCASSLSTYTEAFFGQGTRLTVV.